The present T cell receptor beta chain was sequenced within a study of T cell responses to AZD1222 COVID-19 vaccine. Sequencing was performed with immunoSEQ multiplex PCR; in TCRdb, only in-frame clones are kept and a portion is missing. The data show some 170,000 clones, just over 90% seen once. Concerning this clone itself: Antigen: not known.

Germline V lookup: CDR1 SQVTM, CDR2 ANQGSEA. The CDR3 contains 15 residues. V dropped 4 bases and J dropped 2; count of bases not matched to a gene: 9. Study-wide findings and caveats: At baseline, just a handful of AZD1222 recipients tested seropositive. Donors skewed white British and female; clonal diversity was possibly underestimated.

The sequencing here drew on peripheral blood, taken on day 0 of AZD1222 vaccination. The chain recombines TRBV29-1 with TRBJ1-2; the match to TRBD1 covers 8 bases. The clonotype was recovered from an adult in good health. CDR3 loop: CSVGGQEGLNYGYTF. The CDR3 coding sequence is TGCAGCGTTGGGGGACAGGAAGGATTAAACTATGGCTACACCTTC.